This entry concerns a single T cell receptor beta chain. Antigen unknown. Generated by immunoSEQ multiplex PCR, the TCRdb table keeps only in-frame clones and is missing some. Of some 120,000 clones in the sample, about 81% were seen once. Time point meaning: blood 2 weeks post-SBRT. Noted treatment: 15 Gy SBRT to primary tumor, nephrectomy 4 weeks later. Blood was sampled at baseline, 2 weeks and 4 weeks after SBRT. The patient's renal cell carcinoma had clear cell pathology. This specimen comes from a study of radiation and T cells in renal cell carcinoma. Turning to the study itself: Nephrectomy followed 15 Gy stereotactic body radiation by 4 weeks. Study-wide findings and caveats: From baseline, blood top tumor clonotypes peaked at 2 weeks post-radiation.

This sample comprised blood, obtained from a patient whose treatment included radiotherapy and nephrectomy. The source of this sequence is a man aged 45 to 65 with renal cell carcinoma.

The CDR3 nucleotides are TGTGCCAGCAGTTACTATGGGACAGCCTACGAGCAGTACTTC. As protein: CASSYYGTAYEQYF. This chain joins TRBV6-5 and TRBJ2-7; 7 bases fit TRBD1. The J segment lost 2 bases and the V segment lost 1 base, leaving 2 bases of the junction unmatched. There are 14 residues in the CDR3. Per germline, CDR1 MNHEY and CDR2 SVGAGI.